This TCR beta chain was sequenced in a study of immune evolution from preneoplasia to lung adenocarcinoma. Study-level results: Later-stage lesions seemingly showed higher T cell density and diversity than normal lung. From normal lung to invasive adenocarcinoma, top clone frequencies appeared to decrease.

Between about 2014 and 2018, patients underwent resection in Japan or China. H&E slides confirmed each diagnosis, reviewed by two pathologists independently. As for this clone: The antigen remains unidentified.

TCRdb keeps only in-frame clones here, not all; method: immunoSEQ multiplex PCR. Of around 5,700 clones in the sample, under 85% were seen once. Germline V gene sequence: CDR1 SGHNT, CDR2 YENEEA. Trimming took 2 bases from V and 0 from J, leaving 8 bases between them. The CDR3 loop spans 14 amino acids. The chain joins TRBV11-3 to TRBJ2-7; D is uncertain. The specimen sequenced was FFPE adjacent normal lung tissue. The TCR comes from a donor at least 70 years old with lung adenocarcinoma. CDR3 sequence: CASSLLSFSYEQYF. CDR3 bases: TGTGCCAGCAGCTTACTTTCGTTCTCCTACGAGCAGTACTTC.